Listed below are T cell receptor beta chains from one sample, sequenced in a study of identical twins. TCRdb independently ran MiXCR on the 5' RACE reads; one entry per CDR3 protein. Here the sample spans fewer than 650,000 distinct CDR3 sequences, just under 10% being singletons. The same sample was also studied in work on yellow fever vaccine responses in identical twins.

The specimen sequenced was PBMCs. The receptors here all came from a woman aged 18-29 years in good health. Each CDR3 is given with its conserved first and last residue. The order of the fields is clone size, J gene, V gene, D gene, CDR3 protein, CDR3 DNA. D genes are given only for firm matches. Rows give clone size only sometimes, using once, few, many, or a class for an expanded clone.

clone size: NA
J gene: TRBJ2-4
V gene: TRBV24-1
D gene: TRBD2
CDR3 protein: CATSDGGTSGRNIQYF
CDR3 DNA: TGTGCCACCAGTGACGGCGGGACTAGCGGAAGAAACATTCAGTACTTC

clone size: many
J gene: TRBJ2-2
V gene: TRBV29-1
D gene: NA
CDR3 protein: CSVYATGELFF
CDR3 DNA: TGCAGCGTTTACGCGACCGGGGAGCTGTTTTTT

clone size: few
J gene: TRBJ2-1
V gene: TRBV6-1
D gene: TRBD2
CDR3 protein: CASTLSRRPSGYNEQFF
CDR3 DNA: TGTGCCAGCACCCTATCGCGAAGGCCTAGCGGTTACAATGAGCAGTTCTTC

clone size: NA
J gene: TRBJ2-7
V gene: TRBV9
D gene: NA
CDR3 protein: CASSAGGQGLYEQYF
CDR3 DNA: TGTGCCAGCAGCGCCGGTGGGCAGGGATTATACGAGCAGTACTTC

clone size: NA
J gene: TRBJ2-1
V gene: TRBV7-2
D gene: NA
CDR3 protein: CASSPWDLYNEQFF
CDR3 DNA: TGTGCCAGCAGCCCGTGGGACCTCTACAATGAGCAGTTCTTC

clone size: NA
J gene: TRBJ2-7
V gene: TRBV29-1
D gene: TRBD1
CDR3 protein: CSVVGQGGSYEQYF
CDR3 DNA: TGCAGCGTCGTAGGACAGGGTGGCTCCTACGAGCAGTACTTC

clone size: NA
J gene: TRBJ2-5
V gene: TRBV7-8
D gene: NA
CDR3 protein: CASTTLPMEWQETQYF
CDR3 DNA: TGTGCCAGCACCACGCTTCCGATGGAGTGGCAAGAGACCCAGTACTTC

clone size: many
J gene: TRBJ2-3
V gene: TRBV7-9
D gene: TRBD2
CDR3 protein: CASSLEVAGITDTQYF
CDR3 DNA: TGTGCCAGCAGCTTGGAGGTAGCGGGAATCACAGATACGCAGTATTTT

clone size: many
J gene: TRBJ2-7
V gene: TRBV7-2
D gene: TRBD1
CDR3 protein: CASSPQVRGQGFNEQYF
CDR3 DNA: TGTGCCAGCAGCCCACAGGTACGAGGACAGGGGTTCAACGAGCAGTACTTC

clone size: many
J gene: TRBJ2-1
V gene: TRBV2
D gene: NA
CDR3 protein: CASSGLNNEQFF
CDR3 DNA: TGTGCCAGCTCGGGCCTGAACAATGAGCAGTTCTTC

clone size: NA
J gene: TRBJ1-6
V gene: TRBV2
D gene: NA
CDR3 protein: CASSESRDLNSPLHF
CDR3 DNA: TGTGCCAGCAGTGAGAGCCGGGACCTTAATTCACCCCTCCACTTT

clone size: many
J gene: TRBJ2-7
V gene: TRBV10-3
D gene: NA
CDR3 protein: CAISDSPPYEQYF
CDR3 DNA: TGTGCCATCAGTGATTCGCCCCCCTACGAGCAGTACTTC

clone size: NA
J gene: TRBJ2-7
V gene: TRBV20-1
D gene: TRBD1
CDR3 protein: CSAPRDRASYEQYF
CDR3 DNA: TGCAGTGCTCCCCGGGACAGGGCTTCCTACGAGCAGTACTTC

clone size: few
J gene: TRBJ2-3
V gene: TRBV6-2/TRBV6-3
D gene: TRBD2
CDR3 protein: CASSFLSGGGPDTQYF
CDR3 DNA: TGTGCCAGCAGTTTCCTTAGCGGGGGAGGCCCAGATACGCAGTATTTT

clone size: many
J gene: TRBJ1-6
V gene: TRBV5-1
D gene: TRBD1
CDR3 protein: CASSSTGDSPLHF
CDR3 DNA: TGCGCCAGCAGCTCTACAGGGGATTCACCCCTCCACTTT

clone size: many
J gene: TRBJ2-5
V gene: TRBV12-3/TRBV12-4
D gene: NA
CDR3 protein: CASSFLGFLPTQYF
CDR3 DNA: TGTGCCAGCAGTTTCCTGGGGTTCCTTCCGACCCAGTACTTC

clone size: NA
J gene: TRBJ1-4
V gene: TRBV4-2
D gene: NA
CDR3 protein: CASSRTQGTNEKLFF
CDR3 DNA: TGTGCCAGCAGCCGCACACAGGGTACTAATGAAAAACTGTTTTTT

clone size: few
J gene: TRBJ2-1
V gene: TRBV20-1
D gene: NA
CDR3 protein: CSARDSVAGTLEQFF
CDR3 DNA: TGCAGTGCTAGAGATAGCGTTGCGGGAACCCTTGAGCAGTTCTTC

clone size: many
J gene: TRBJ2-5
V gene: TRBV7-8
D gene: TRBD2
CDR3 protein: CASSLVGGVFQETQYF
CDR3 DNA: TGTGCCAGCAGCTTAGTTGGGGGGGTTTTTCAAGAGACCCAGTACTTC

clone size: many
J gene: TRBJ2-2
V gene: TRBV4-2
D gene: TRBD1
CDR3 protein: CASSPSPGTGPGELFF
CDR3 DNA: TGTGCCAGCAGCCCGAGTCCCGGGACAGGGCCCGGGGAGCTGTTTTTT

clone size: once
J gene: TRBJ2-5
V gene: TRBV11-3
D gene: TRBD2
CDR3 protein: CASSRGTKGVETQYF
CDR3 DNA: TGTGCCAGCAGCCGCGGGACTAAGGGAGTGGAGACCCAGTACTTC

clone size: NA
J gene: TRBJ2-3
V gene: TRBV7-2
D gene: TRBD2
CDR3 protein: CASSLLAGATFADTQYF
CDR3 DNA: TGTGCCAGCAGCTTACTAGCGGGAGCGACTTTTGCAGATACGCAGTATTTT

clone size: NA
J gene: TRBJ2-7
V gene: TRBV7-6
D gene: TRBD2
CDR3 protein: CASSLGGSGGLHEQYF
CDR3 DNA: TGTGCCAGCAGCTTAGGGGGTAGCGGGGGTCTCCACGAGCAGTACTTC